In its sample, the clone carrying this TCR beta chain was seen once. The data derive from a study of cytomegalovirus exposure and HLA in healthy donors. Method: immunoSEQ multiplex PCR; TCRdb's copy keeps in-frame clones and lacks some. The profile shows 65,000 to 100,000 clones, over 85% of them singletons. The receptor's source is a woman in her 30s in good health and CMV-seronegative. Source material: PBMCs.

CDR3 coding DNA: TGTGCCAGCAGCTCTAGCGGGGGGGCGTCGTACGAGCAGTACTTC. It specifies CASSSSGGASYEQYF. V is TRBV5-4 and J is TRBJ2-7; 12 bases align to TRBD2. Germline V gives CDR1 SGHNT, CDR2 YYREEE (reference sequence). This CDR3 spans 15 amino acids. With V trimmed by 3 bases and J by 4 bases, 5 bases remained unmatched.